These T cell receptor beta chains were read from a single sample in a study of post-analysis software for immune sequencing data. TCRdb recomputed calls from the PCR reads with MiXCR, one row per CDR3 protein. The sample carries roughly 540,000 distinct CDR3 sequences, around a third recorded once. What was sequenced was blood. The receptors were sampled from a girl under 18 with multiple sclerosis. Both conserved end residues are part of each CDR3. The D gene is left open where the match is weak. Some rows have no size entry. The others give once, few or many, or a class for an expanded clone.

CDR3 DNA | CDR3 protein | J gene | clone size | D gene | V gene
TGTGCCAGCAGTTCCACAGGGGGAACAGAGACCCAGTACTTC | CASSSTGGTETQYF | TRBJ2-5 | few | TRBD1 | TRBV28
TGCAGTGCTAGAGACATAGCCAAAAACATTCAGTACTTC | CSARDIAKNIQYF | TRBJ2-4 | many | NA | TRBV20-1
TGCGCCAGCAGCCTCGGACAGGTCGCAGATACGCAGTATTTT | CASSLGQVADTQYF | TRBJ2-3 | NA | TRBD1 | TRBV4-1
TGCGCCAGCAGCCCCTTTTTGGGGGGACCCGGGGAGCTGTTTTTT | CASSPFLGGPGELFF | TRBJ2-2 | NA | NA | TRBV4-1
TGTGCCAGCAGTTATTCCTCACGAGGTCTCACAGATACGCAGTATTTT | CASSYSSRGLTDTQYF | TRBJ2-3 | NA | NA | TRBV6-2/TRBV6-3
TGCAGTGCTAGGACCTCTAGCTCCTACAATGAGCAGTTCTTC | CSARTSSSYNEQFF | TRBJ2-1 | many | NA | TRBV20-1
TGTGCCAGCAGCCAAGATATCTGGGGGGGGGAACCTTACAATGAGCAGTTCTTC | CASSQDIWGGEPYNEQFF | TRBJ2-1 | NA | TRBD2 | TRBV4-2
TGCGCCAGCAGCCAAGAGGACAGAGAATACAATGAGCAGTTCTTC | CASSQEDREYNEQFF | TRBJ2-1 | few | NA | TRBV4-1
TGCAGTGCCGGTTCCTACAATGAGCAGTTCTTC | CSAGSYNEQFF | TRBJ2-1 | NA | NA | TRBV20-1
TGTGCCAGCAGTTCTAATTTGTACCAAGAGACCCAGTACTTC | CASSSNLYQETQYF | TRBJ2-5 | NA | NA | TRBV27
TGTGCCAGCAGCCACGGCGGCGGTGGGAGTTTCTACAATGAGCAGTTCTTC | CASSHGGGGSFYNEQFF | TRBJ2-1 | NA | NA | TRBV14
TGTGCCAGCAGCTTAGTCACTCAGGTGGGACACAATGAGCAGTTCTTC | CASSLVTQVGHNEQFF | TRBJ2-1 | NA | NA | TRBV11-2
TGTGCCAGCAGCTTAGGCCCATTAACCATTCAGTACTTC | CASSLGPLTIQYF | TRBJ2-4 | few | NA | TRBV7-9
TGTGCCAGCAGCCCCGCCCATGAGCAGTTCTTC | CASSPAHEQFF | TRBJ2-1 | NA | NA | TRBV12-3/TRBV12-4
TGCAGTGCTAGAGTGGATCGCCAGGGGACAGATACGCAGTATTTT | CSARVDRQGTDTQYF | TRBJ2-3 | once | NA | TRBV20-1
TGCGCCAGCAGCGCGGCTGTGGGGGCACTCTCAGATACGCAGTATTTT | CASSAAVGALSDTQYF | TRBJ2-3 | NA | NA | TRBV5-1
TGTGCCAGCAGCTTAATTCGGGGAGGCCGGTTCTTC | CASSLIRGGRFF | TRBJ2-1 | NA | NA | TRBV11-2
TGTGCCATCAGTGAGTCGGCGGGAGAGACCCAGTACTTC | CAISESAGETQYF | TRBJ2-5 | NA | NA | TRBV10-3
TGCGCCAGCAGCCCGGAGGGACAGGACAGCTACACCTTC | CASSPEGQDSYTF | TRBJ1-2 | once | TRBD1 | TRBV5-1
TGTGCCAGCAGCCCGAGGACAGGGGGCCATTCACCCCTCCACTTT | CASSPRTGGHSPLHF | TRBJ1-6 | NA | TRBD1 | TRBV5-6
TGTGCCAGCACCAATCGAGGGACAGCGACCCAAGAGACCCAGTACTTC | CASTNRGTATQETQYF | TRBJ2-5 | few | TRBD1 | TRBV6-5
TGTGCCAGCAGATTAGGGGGCAATCAGCCCCAGCATTTT | CASRLGGNQPQHF | TRBJ1-5 | few | NA | TRBV12-3/TRBV12-4
TGTGCCAGCAGCTCAAGTGGCGGGGGGACGGACAATGAGCAGTACTTC | CASSSSGGGTDNEQYF | TRBJ2-5 | NA | TRBD2 | TRBV27
TGCAGCGTTGAAGAATTAACAGGGTATAGCCACGAGCAGTACTTC | CSVEELTGYSHEQYF | TRBJ2-7 | NA | NA | TRBV29-1
TGCAGTGCTAGGTTGGGAATTCCCTACGAGCAGTACTTC | CSARLGIPYEQYF | TRBJ2-7 | few | NA | TRBV20-1
TGTGCCACAAGGCGGCAGGGTGAGCAGTACTTC | CATRRQGEQYF | TRBJ2-5 | NA | NA | TRBV3-1
TGTGCCATCAGTGTGACAGGGGGAAAGGATTCACCCCTCCACTTT | CAISVTGGKDSPLHF | TRBJ1-6 | few | TRBD1 | TRBV10-3
TGTGCCAGCAGTTTAGAGGCACGCTCCTACGAGCGGTACTTC | CASSLEARSYERYF | TRBJ2-7 | NA | NA | TRBV12-3/TRBV12-4
TGCGCCAGCAGCTCCCCGGGTAGAACTGAAGCTTTCTTT | CASSSPGRTEAFF | TRBJ1-1 | NA | NA | TRBV5-1
TGTGCCAGCAGGAGACAGGGGACTGAAGCTTTCTTT | CASRRQGTEAFF | TRBJ1-1 | many | TRBD1 | TRBV6-1
TGCAGTGCTGTCCGGGTGGGGACTGAAGCTTTCTTT | CSAVRVGTEAFF | TRBJ1-1 | NA | NA | TRBV20-1
TGCGCCAGCAGCCAAGATATAACAGGGGGTTACGAGCAGTACTTC | CASSQDITGGYEQYF | TRBJ2-7 | many | TRBD1 | TRBV4-1
TGCGCCAGCAGCTTTCAGACAGATACGCAGTATTTT | CASSFQTDTQYF | TRBJ2-3 | NA | NA | TRBV5-1
TGTGCCAGCAGTTTACTTGGGGGGGGGTCCGACAATGAGCAGTTCTTC | CASSLLGGGSDNEQFF | TRBJ2-1 | NA | TRBD2 | TRBV27
TGCAGCGTGGGGGACAGGGGGCATCAGCCCCAGCATTTT | CSVGDRGHQPQHF | TRBJ1-5 | few | TRBD1 | TRBV29-1
TGCAGTGCTTTTCAGGCAGCAGGCTATTCACCCCTCCACTTT | CSAFQAAGYSPLHF | TRBJ1-6 | few | NA | TRBV20-1
TGTGCCACCGCCGGCGGCGTGGTTAGCAATCAGCCCCAGCATTTT | CATAGGVVSNQPQHF | TRBJ1-5 | few | NA | TRBV10-3
TGCGCCAGCAGTCCAACAACGACAGGGGCGTCGAACACCGGGGAGCTGTTTTTT | CASSPTTTGASNTGELFF | TRBJ2-2 | once | TRBD1 | TRBV5-1
TGTGCCAGCAGCCCTCTGGGACAGGGGGCCACAGATACGCAGTATTTT | CASSPLGQGATDTQYF | TRBJ2-3 | few | TRBD1 | TRBV11-1
TGCGCCAGCAGCTTGGAGGCGTCCTACGAGCAGTACTTC | CASSLEASYEQYF | TRBJ2-7 | few | NA | TRBV5-1
TGTGCCAGCAGCTTACGGCCCAAAAGCTACGAGCAGTACTTC | CASSLRPKSYEQYF | TRBJ2-7 | few | NA | TRBV13
TGTGCCAGCTCGACAGGGAACCTTAACTATGGCTACACCTTC | CASSTGNLNYGYTF | TRBJ1-2 | NA | TRBD1 | TRBV18